This T cell receptor (beta chain) was documented in a study of blood T cell repertoires in COVID-19. V was trimmed by 4 bases and J by 2 bases, leaving 10 bases between them. In germline, CDR1 is SNHLY, CDR2 FYNNEI. The CDR3 consists of 14 residues. How the authors handled the data: Amplification with reference gene primers provided the estimates of nucleated cell counts. Method: immunoSEQ multiplex PCR; TCRdb's copy keeps in-frame clones and lacks some. That table supplies the V and J calls and clone size; D and trimming were determined from the DNA. Of fewer than 200,000 clones in the sample, approximately 85% were seen once.

This clonotype was obtained from a man between 35 and 55 years old who had recovered from COVID-19. V is TRBV2 and J is TRBJ2-3; D is possibly TRBD1 (6 bases). Sequenced: peripheral blood. The CDR3 sequence is CASSVRTATDTQYF. CDR3 nucleotides: TGTGCCAGCAGTGTAAGGACAGCCACAGATACGCAGTATTTT.